This T cell receptor beta chain was identified during a study of graft-versus-host responses after intestinal transplantation. In the study overall: For approximately three years after anti-thymocyte globulin induction, all recipients took tacrolimus and steroids.

Findings of the study overall: When patients had graft-donor T cell macrochimerism, their allografts held high graft-versus-host to host-versus-graft clonal ratios.

TCRdb keeps only in-frame clones here, not all; method: immunoSEQ multiplex PCR. The table lists 85,000 to 90,000 clones, 90% of them singletons, with less than 0.12% in the top ten. Of note for this clone: No antigen is known for it.

Trimming cost V 2 bases and J 8 bases; bases outside gene matches: 12. Germline V gene lookup returns CDR1 KGHSH and CDR2 LQKENI. The CDR3 consists of 16 residues. The TCR sequence derives from a human donor who received an intestinal transplant. The starting material was unstimulated CD4+ T cells sorted from spleen or lymph node cells, obtained before intestinal transplant. The chain carries TRBV18 and TRBJ2-1; TRBD1 matches 7 bases. The CDR3 DNA reads as TGTGCCAGCTCACCAAAGGGGGCCCTCTGGACCGATGAGCAGTTCTTC. This gives the protein CASSPKGALWTDEQFF.